The 26 T cell receptor beta chains in this list originate from one sample, sequenced in a study of blood T cell repertoires in COVID-19. The data were produced by immunoSEQ multiplex PCR, yet TCRdb's version contains in-frame clones alone and is incomplete. The sample lists around 340,000 clones, roughly 89% occurring once. Sequenced sample: peripheral blood. The receptor source for this set is a woman in her sixties or seventies with COVID-19, enrolled during active disease.

The chain is built from TRBV7-9 and TRBJ1-6; D possibly corresponds to TRBD1 (6 bases). Germline V gene sequence: CDR1 SEHNR, CDR2 FQNEAQ (reference sequence). This CDR3 is built from 13 residues. V gave up 5 bases and J gave up 10 bases, with 12 bases separating them. The CDR3, as DNA: TGTGCCAGCAGCCCAGGGGATAGGTCACCCCTCCACTTT. It specifies CASSPGDRSPLHF.

This chain connects TRBV27 to TRBJ1-5; 8 bases align to TRBD1. Germline V gene data show CDR1 as MNHEY and CDR2 as SMNVEV (reference sequence). V trimming: 1 base; J trimming: 5 bases; junction bases outside the gene matches: 13. There are 18 residues in the CDR3. In DNA form, the CDR3 reads TGTGCCAGCAGTTTATTTAGTCATTCAGGACAGGGCGATCAGCCCCAGCATTTT. Amino acids: CASSLFSHSGQGDQPQHF.

This clone has only one observation. This chain links TRBV7-8 with TRBJ1-6, with D unresolved. Trimming took 3 bases from V and 9 from J, leaving 9 bases between them. The CDR3 runs 13 residues. Germline loops: CDR1 SGHVS, CDR2 FQNEAQ. CDR3: CASSFGEGSPLHF. CDR3 bases: TGTGCCAGCAGCTTTGGGGAGGGTTCACCCCTCCACTTT.

The chain joins TRBV28 to TRBJ1-1; 7 bases map to TRBD1. CDR3 size: 15 residues. Trimming at V came to 5 bases and at J to 4 bases, leaving 10 bases not matched to a gene. CDR1 and CDR2 from the germline V gene are MDHEN and SYDVKM. The CDR3, as DNA: TGTGCCAGCAGTCCCGCACAGGGGAGGACCACTGAAGCTTTCTTT. Its protein is CASSPAQGRTTEAFF.

The rearrangement uses TRBV9 and TRBJ1-2, with 11 bases matching TRBD1. The CDR3 sequence is 17 residues long. Per the germline V gene, CDR1 is SGDLS and CDR2 is YYNGEE. V gave up 1 base and J gave up 8 bases; unmatched junction bases: 13. CDR3 sequence reads: CASSVYGQGAAAGGYTF. Here the CDR3 DNA reads TGTGCCAGCAGCGTATATGGACAGGGGGCCGCCGCGGGGGGCTACACCTTC.

V and J are TRBV16 and TRBJ2-1; the match to TRBD2 covers 8 bases. Losses at the gene ends were 4 bases for V and 9 bases for J; bases not matched to a gene: 14. CDR3 length: 16 amino acids. The germline V gene encodes CDR1 KGHSY and CDR2 FQNENV. CDR3 in DNA: TGTGCCAGCAGCCTTTCCAGACCCAGGGCGGGGGGTGAGCAGTTCTTC. This codes for CASSLSRPRAGGEQFF.

The chain joins TRBV3-1 (or the pseudogene TRBV3-2) to TRBJ2-7; 11 nucleotides align to TRBD2. Losses at the gene ends were 3 bases for V and 1 base for J; bases not matched to a gene: 5. Germline CDR1 and CDR2: LGHDT and YNNKEL (reference sequence). CDR3 length: 16 amino acids. CDR3 sequence reads: CASSHPLAGGSYEQYF. CDR3 bases: TGTGCCAGCAGCCATCCTCTAGCGGGGGGATCCTACGAGCAGTACTTC.

CDR3 sequence: CASSPGQGREKLFF. The DNA for the CDR3 is TGTGCCAGCAGTCCCGGACAGGGCCGGGAAAAACTGTTTTTT. This chain uses TRBV6-5 with TRBJ1-4; 8 positions agree with TRBD1. The CDR3 sequence is 14 residues long. Germline trimming cut 5 bases from V and 8 bases from J; bases unmatched to any gene: 7. Germline assignment: CDR1 MNHEY and CDR2 SVGAGI.

Concerning this clone: This CDR3 is also generated by other DNA sequences in the sample. V usage is TRBV5-1 and J usage is TRBJ2-5; TRBD1 agrees at 7 bases. This CDR3 is 14 amino acids long. V gave up 4 bases and J gave up 1 base; unmatched junction bases: 4. The germline V gene has CDR1 SGHRS and CDR2 YFSETQ. In nucleotides, the CDR3 is TGCGCCAGCAGCCTAGGGGACAGCCAAGAGACCCAGTACTTC. As protein: CASSLGDSQETQYF.

For the CDR3, the DNA is TGTGCCAGCAGTGAAGCTTTGAGGGGGCAAGCGCAGTATTTT. This sequence encodes CASSEALRGQAQYF. The chain carries TRBV6-1 and TRBJ2-3, with TRBD1 matching over 7 bases. Trimming at V came to 0 bases and at J to 10 bases, leaving 7 bases not matched to a gene. Germline assignment: CDR1 MNHNS and CDR2 SASEGT. This CDR3 is built from 14 residues.

The rearrangement links TRBV19 to TRBJ2-7; 9 bases match TRBD1. V was pared by 3 bases and J by 0 bases, with 3 bases of the junction left unmatched. Germline CDR1 and CDR2: LNHDA and SQIVND (reference sequence). CDR3 length equals 15 residues. CDR3 sequence: CASSMGTGTSYEQYF. The CDR3 DNA is TGTGCCAGTAGTATGGGGACAGGGACCTCCTACGAGCAGTACTTC.

The chain carries TRBV27 and TRBJ1-5; D unresolved. The CDR3 loop spans 13 amino acids. The germline V gene has CDR1 MNHEY and CDR2 SMNVEV (reference sequence). Between the trimmed V and J ends, which lost 4 bases and 5 bases, there was a span of 9 bases. In DNA, the CDR3 is TGTGCCAGCAGTTCAGAATGGCATCAGCCCCAGCATTTT. Translation: CASSSEWHQPQHF.

This rearrangement joins TRBV29-1 to TRBJ1-2; tentatively, D is TRBD1 (5 bases). Trimming left V 2 bases short and J 8 bases short, with 15 bases between. The CDR3 covers 13 residues. Germline CDR1 reads SQVTM; CDR2 reads ANQGSEA. The chain's CDR3 is CSVERGDGLGYTF. The CDR3 nucleotides read TGCAGCGTTGAACGGGGGGACGGGTTGGGCTACACCTTC.

J is TRBJ1-2 and V is TRBV28, with 11 bases matching TRBD1. The length of the CDR3 is 14 residues. Trimming at V came to 7 bases and at J to 4 bases, leaving 5 bases not matched to a gene. Germline lookup yields CDR1 MDHEN and CDR2 SYDVKM. Here the CDR3 DNA reads TGTGCCAGCATTAGGACAGGGGGCTTCTATGGCTACACCTTC. Protein: CASIRTGGFYGYTF.

The chain combines TRBV5-1 with TRBJ1-1, with unresolved D. Trimming pared 0 bases from V and 4 bases from J, leaving 10 bases between. This CDR3 is 14 amino acids long. Germline V CDR1 and CDR2: SGHRS, YFSETQ. CDR3 region: CASSLGSAGTEAFF. The CDR3 DNA reads as TGCGCCAGCAGCTTGGGTAGTGCGGGCACTGAAGCTTTCTTT.

This clone was picked up a small number of times. This rearrangement joins TRBV9 to TRBJ1-1, with 10 positions matching TRBD1. CDR1 and CDR2 (germline): SGDLS, YYNGEE. There are 15 residues in the CDR3. Germline trimming cut 4 bases from V and 5 bases from J; bases unmatched to any gene: 8. The CDR3 region has the DNA TGTGCCAGCAGCTTCCGACAGGGGGCGCAAACTGAAGCTTTCTTT. Protein sequence: CASSFRQGAQTEAFF.

The rearrangement links TRBV28 to TRBJ1-2; 9 nucleotides align to TRBD1. Germline V CDR1 and CDR2: MDHEN, SYDVKM. This CDR3 is built from 15 residues. Trimming took 5 bases from V and 6 from J; bases not matched to a gene: 10. The CDR3 protein is CASSPRDRASHGYTF. As DNA, the CDR3 is TGTGCCAGCAGTCCCCGGGACAGGGCTAGCCATGGCTACACCTTC.

This chain links TRBV5-1 with TRBJ2-1, with 7 bases aligning to TRBD1. The J segment lost 5 bases and the V segment lost 0 bases, leaving 5 bases of the junction unmatched. CDR1 and CDR2 from the germline V gene are SGHRS and YFSETQ. This CDR3 region has 15 residues. CDR3 bases: TGCGCCAGCAGCTTGGATGGGACAGCAGACAATGAGCAGTTCTTC. Amino acid sequence: CASSLDGTADNEQFF.

A single count supports this clone. CDR3 residues: CASWRGGTGNEQFF. For the CDR3, the DNA is TGTGCCAGCTGGAGGGGGGGGACAGGGAATGAGCAGTTCTTC. The chain has TRBV28 and TRBJ2-1; 9 nucleotides match TRBD1. The CDR3 totals 14 residues. Germline V CDR1 and CDR2: MDHEN, SYDVKM. V was pared by 8 bases and J by 7 bases, with 9 bases of the junction left unmatched.

The V call is TRBV9, the J call TRBJ1-1, with a tentative D call TRBD1 (6 bases). Per germline, CDR1 SGDLS and CDR2 YYNGEE. The CDR3 sequence is 14 residues long. The germline V and J ends were trimmed by 4 bases and 0 bases, with 10 bases remaining between them. The CDR3 spells CASSTRQVNTEAFF. CDR3 DNA sequence: TGTGCCAGCAGCACCAGACAGGTGAACACTGAAGCTTTCTTT.

The chain uses TRBV19 and TRBJ1-2, with TRBD1 as a possible D gene (6 bases). V was trimmed by 5 bases and J by 7 bases, leaving 14 bases between them. This CDR3 spans 13 amino acids. Germline CDR1 and CDR2: LNHDA and SQIVND (reference sequence). The CDR3 spells CASSPVQGSGYTF. CDR3 coding DNA: TGTGCCAGTAGTCCCGTTCAGGGGAGTGGCTACACCTTC. Variable domain in full (rest from reference TRBV19 and TRBJ1-2): DGGITQSPKYLFRKEGQNVTLSCEQNLNHDAMYWYRQDPGQGLRLIYYSQIVNDFQKGDIAEGYSVSREKKESFPLTVTSAQKNPTAFYLCASSPVQGSGYTFGSGTRLTVV.

This rearrangement joins TRBV6-1 to TRBJ1-5; 8 bases are shared with TRBD1. The germline V gene encodes CDR1 MNHNS and CDR2 SASEGT. The CDR3 is 17 residues long. V trimming: 2 bases; J trimming: 7 bases; junction bases outside the gene matches: 13. CDR3 coding DNA: TGTGCCAGCAGTGAAAGGGGCGGCAGGGGGCGCCTACAGCCCCAGCATTTT. It is translated as CASSERGGRGRLQPQHF.

V and J are TRBV10-3 and TRBJ2-2; TRBD2 agrees at 7 bases. Germline lookup yields CDR1 ENHRY and CDR2 SYGVKD. The CDR3 is 15 residues long. V was clipped by 0 bases and J by 4 bases; unmatched bases: 2. The CDR3: CAISESGGSTGELFF. CDR3 nucleotide sequence: TGTGCCATCAGTGAGTCGGGAGGGAGCACCGGGGAGCTGTTTTTT.

The chain is built from TRBV5-1 and TRBJ2-3, with D possibly matching TRBD1 (5 bases). This CDR3 has 15 residues. Trimming left V 2 bases short and J 1 base short, with 11 bases between. Germline values: CDR1 SGHRS, CDR2 YFSETQ. The CDR3 nucleotides are TGCGCCAGCAGCTTTCGGCAGGGCGGCACAGATACGCAGTATTTT. This encodes CASSFRQGGTDTQYF. The variable domain in full, with the rest retrieved from reference TRBV5-1 and TRBJ2-3, is KAGVTQTPRYLIKTRGQQVTLSCSPISGHRSVSWYQQTPGQGLQFLFEYFSETQRNKGNFPGRFSGRQFSNSRSEMNVSTLELGDSALYLCASSFRQGGTDTQYFGPGTRLTVL.

This clone was detected a few times. The chain employs TRBV28 and TRBJ1-2; a weak D match, TRBD1 (5 bases). V was trimmed by 1 base and J by 1 base, leaving 7 bases between them. The CDR3 has 14 amino acids. Germline V gene sequence: CDR1 MDHEN, CDR2 SYDVKM. CDR3 nucleotide sequence: TGTGCCAGCAGTTTATCAGGGAATAACTATGGCTACACCTTC. Protein product: CASSLSGNNYGYTF.

This clone was observed a single time. The gene calls are TRBV5-1 and TRBJ2-3; 12 bases line up with TRBD2. This CDR3 has 16 residues. Germline CDR1 SGHRS, CDR2 YFSETQ. The V and J ends lost 0 bases and 5 bases, in that order; junction bases with no gene match: 4. CDR3 in DNA: TGCGCCAGCAGCTTGGCCGCTAGCGGGGGGGTAGATACGCAGTATTTT. This encodes CASSLAASGGVDTQYF. The full variable domain, its missing parts supplied by reference TRBV5-1 and TRBJ2-3, is KAGVTQTPRYLIKTRGQQVTLSCSPISGHRSVSWYQQTPGQGLQFLFEYFSETQRNKGNFPGRFSGRQFSNSRSEMNVSTLELGDSALYLCASSLAASGGVDTQYFGPGTRLTVL.